The 5 T cell receptor beta chains in this list originate from one sample, sequenced in a study of blood T cells in healthy people across ages (dated by TCRdb to the mid-2010s). Receptor libraries were prepared by 5' RACE. Sequencing was performed on an Illumina HiSeq 2500. The second PCR ran for roughly 6 to 11 cycles and used a J-beta primer mix along with a sample-barcoded 5' primer. Clones were called with MiXCR by TCRdb after fastp trimmed the public reads at Q25, and only in-frame beta chains were retained. Every entry covers one CDR3 protein and lists the most common genes and DNA from its rows. This sample lists about 1.1 million distinct CDR3 sequences; less than 45% were detected once. Of the sample, about an eighth falls within the top ten clones. The specimen was blood. Receptors originate from a man between 18 and 29 years old in good health.

The chain has TRBV7-9 and TRBJ2-3; D unresolved. The CDR3 covers 17 residues. The ends were cut back, 2 bases at V and 2 bases at J, with 17 bases in the middle. Germline V CDR1 and CDR2: SEHNR, FQNEAQ (reference sequence). The CDR3 DNA reads as TGTGCCAGCAGCTTAACAATTTCGGACGAATACACAGATACGCAGTATTTT. It specifies CASSLTISDEYTDTQYF.

This chain connects TRBV7-3 to TRBJ1-1, with D possibly being TRBD1 (5 bases). The CDR3 runs to 15 residues. Trimming cost V 2 bases and J 3 bases, with 13 bases left between them. The germline CDR1 and CDR2 sequences are SGHTA and FQGTGA. The CDR3, as DNA: TGTGCCAGCAGCTTAGGGCAGGGACGTGACACTGAAGCTTTCTTT. Protein sequence: CASSLGQGRDTEAFF.

The chain links TRBV7-3 to TRBJ2-3; 11 bases fit TRBD2. The CDR3 covers 18 residues. Trimming cost V 0 bases and J 1 base; bases outside gene matches: 6. The germline V gene encodes CDR1 SGHTA and CDR2 FQGTGA. In nucleotides, the CDR3 is TGTGCCAGCAGCTTAACCCCTTTAGCGGGGGGGGGCACAGATACGCAGTATTTT. Translation gives CASSLTPLAGGGTDTQYF.

This clonotype has only a few counts. The rearrangement links TRBV3-1 to TRBJ1-2; weak D call: TRBD1 (6 bases). CDR3 length equals 18 residues. The germline V gene has CDR1 LGHDT and CDR2 YNNKEL (reference sequence). With 4 bases removed from V and 4 bases from J, the gap between germline ends came to 25 bases. Here the CDR3 reads CASSPSRVKRQGRYGYTF. CDR3 sequence (DNA): TGTGCCAGCAGCCCCTCACGGGTAAAACGGCAGGGGCGCTATGGCTACACCTTC. The full variable domain, completed using reference TRBV3-1 and TRBJ1-2, is DTAVSQTPKYLVTQMGNDKSIKCEQNLGHDTMYWYKQDSKKFLKIMFSYNNKELIINETVPNRFSPKSPDKAHLNLHINSLELGDSAVYFCASSPSRVKRQGRYGYTFGSGTRLTVV.

The rearrangement uses TRBV12-5 and TRBJ1-1; 7 nucleotides agree with TRBD1. Germline V lookup: CDR1 LGHNT, CDR2 FRNRAP. V was clipped by 6 bases and J by 6 bases; unmatched bases: 4. The CDR3 is 12 residues long. Written as DNA, the CDR3 is TGTGCTAGTGGCCCCAGGGGGGCTGAAGCTTTCTTT. It codes for CASGPRGAEAFF.